This entry describes one T cell receptor (beta chain). The record originates from a study of blood T cell repertoires in COVID-19. In the original processing: Estimates of nucleated cell counts were drawn from the amplification of reference gene primers. Sequenced by immunoSEQ multiplex PCR; TCRdb stores in-frame clones only, minus some. V and J calls and clone size are given by that table; D and trimming were obtained from the DNA. The sample lists about 43,000 clones, around 90% seen once, with approximately 8.9% in the top ten. Trimming left V 4 bases short and J 0 bases short, with 14 bases between. The CDR3 sequence is 16 residues long. Germline values: CDR1 MGHDK, CDR2 SYGVNS.

What was sequenced was peripheral blood. The chain links TRBV25-1 to TRBJ2-3; TRBD2 is a possible D gene (5 bases). The sequence was obtained from a woman aged 80 or older with active COVID-19. Written as DNA, the CDR3 is TGTGCCAGCAGTGTCTCTCGCGGGCTAAGCACAGATACGCAGTATTTT. Translated, it gives CASSVSRGLSTDTQYF.